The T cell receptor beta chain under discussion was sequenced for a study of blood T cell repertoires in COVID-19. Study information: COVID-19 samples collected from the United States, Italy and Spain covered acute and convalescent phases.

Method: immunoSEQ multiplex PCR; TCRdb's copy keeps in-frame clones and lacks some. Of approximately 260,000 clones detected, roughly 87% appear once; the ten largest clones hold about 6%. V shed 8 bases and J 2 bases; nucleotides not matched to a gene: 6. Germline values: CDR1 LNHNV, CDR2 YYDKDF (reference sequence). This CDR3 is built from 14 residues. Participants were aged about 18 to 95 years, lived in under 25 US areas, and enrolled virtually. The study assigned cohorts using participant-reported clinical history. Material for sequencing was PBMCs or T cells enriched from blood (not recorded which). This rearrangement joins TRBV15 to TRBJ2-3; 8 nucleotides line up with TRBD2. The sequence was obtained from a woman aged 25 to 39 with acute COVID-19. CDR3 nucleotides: TGTGCCACCCTGAAAGCGGGAGTCACAGATACGCAGTATTTT. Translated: CATLKAGVTDTQYF.